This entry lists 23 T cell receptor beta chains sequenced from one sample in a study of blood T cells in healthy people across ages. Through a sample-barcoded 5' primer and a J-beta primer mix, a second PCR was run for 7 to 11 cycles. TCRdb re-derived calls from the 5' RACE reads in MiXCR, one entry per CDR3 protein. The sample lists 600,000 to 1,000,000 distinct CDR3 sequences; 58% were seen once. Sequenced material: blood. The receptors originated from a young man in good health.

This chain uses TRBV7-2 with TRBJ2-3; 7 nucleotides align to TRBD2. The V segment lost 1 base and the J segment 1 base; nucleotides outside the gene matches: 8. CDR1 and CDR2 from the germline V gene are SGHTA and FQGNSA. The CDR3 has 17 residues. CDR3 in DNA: TGTGCCAGCAGCTTAGTTAGTCGCCTAGCGGGCACAGATACGCAGTATTTT. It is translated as CASSLVSRLAGTDTQYF.

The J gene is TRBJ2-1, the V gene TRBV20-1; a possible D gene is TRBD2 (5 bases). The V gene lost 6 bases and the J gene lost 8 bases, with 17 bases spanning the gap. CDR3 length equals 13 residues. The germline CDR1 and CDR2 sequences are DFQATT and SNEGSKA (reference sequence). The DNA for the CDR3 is TGCAGTGCGGTGGGAGCGGAGCGTGATGAGCAGTTCTTC. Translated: CSAVGAERDEQFF.

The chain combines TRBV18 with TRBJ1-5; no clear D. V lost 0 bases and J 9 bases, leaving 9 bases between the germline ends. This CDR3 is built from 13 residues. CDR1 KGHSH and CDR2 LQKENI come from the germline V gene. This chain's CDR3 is CASSPPDGGPQHF. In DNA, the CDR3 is TGTGCCAGCTCACCACCGGATGGTGGGCCCCAGCATTTT.

CDR3 sequence reads: CASSWDQPQETQFF. As DNA, the CDR3 is TGTGCCAGCAGCTGGGACCAACCCCAAGAGACCCAGTTCTTC. The J gene is TRBJ2-5, the V gene TRBV12-3 or TRBV12-4; D may match TRBD1 or TRBD2 (5 bases each). The J call may be in error: the DNA end matches TRBJ2-1 better. CDR3 length: 14 amino acids.

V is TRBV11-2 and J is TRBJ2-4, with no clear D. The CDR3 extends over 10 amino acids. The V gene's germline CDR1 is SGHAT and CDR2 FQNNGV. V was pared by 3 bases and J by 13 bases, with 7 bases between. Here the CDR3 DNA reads TGTGCCAGCAGCTTTGGGCAGCAGTACTTC. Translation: CASSFGQQYF.

The CDR3 DNA is TGCAGTGCTAGAGGAGTGGGGCGGGTAACGGCGTACGAGCAGTACTTC. It translates to CSARGVGRVTAYEQYF. The chain employs TRBV20-1 and TRBJ2-7; D tentatively reads TRBD1 or TRBD2 (5 bases each). Per the germline V gene, CDR1 is DFQATT and CDR2 is SNEGSKA (reference sequence). The V end lost 1 base, the J end lost 4 bases, and 20 bases lay between the germline ends. The CDR3 contains 16 residues.

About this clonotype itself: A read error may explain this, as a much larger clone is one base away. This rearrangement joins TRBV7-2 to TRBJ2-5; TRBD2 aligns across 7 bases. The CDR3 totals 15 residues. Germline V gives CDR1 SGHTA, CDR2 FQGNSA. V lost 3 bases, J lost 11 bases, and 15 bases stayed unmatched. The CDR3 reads CASSLVNGGYNEQYF. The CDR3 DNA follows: TGTGCCAGCAGCTTGGTAAACGGGGGGTACAATGAGCAGTACTTC.

CDR3 in amino acids: CASSLWTSDTGELFF. CDR3 nucleotides: TGTGCCAGCAGTTTGTGGACTAGTGACACCGGGGAGCTGTTTTTT. The chain carries TRBV6-2 or TRBV6-3 and TRBJ2-2; 7 bases agree with TRBD2. The germline V gene encodes CDR1 MNHEY and CDR2 SVGEGT. The CDR3 consists of 15 residues. The V segment lost 4 bases and the J segment 3 bases; nucleotides outside the gene matches: 5.

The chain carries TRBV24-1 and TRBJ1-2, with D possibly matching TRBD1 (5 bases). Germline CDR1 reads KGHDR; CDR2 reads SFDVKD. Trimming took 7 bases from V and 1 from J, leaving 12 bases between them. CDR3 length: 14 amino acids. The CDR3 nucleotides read TGTGCCACCAGCTCAGCAGGGATTAACTATGGCTACACCTTC. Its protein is CATSSAGINYGYTF.

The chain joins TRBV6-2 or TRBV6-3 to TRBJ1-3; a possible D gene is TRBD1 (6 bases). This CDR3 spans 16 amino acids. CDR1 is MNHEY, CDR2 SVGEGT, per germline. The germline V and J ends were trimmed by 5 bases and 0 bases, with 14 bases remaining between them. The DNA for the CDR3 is TGTGCCAGCAGTCGTCCGGGACACTACTCTGGAAACACCATATATTTT. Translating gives CASSRPGHYSGNTIYF.

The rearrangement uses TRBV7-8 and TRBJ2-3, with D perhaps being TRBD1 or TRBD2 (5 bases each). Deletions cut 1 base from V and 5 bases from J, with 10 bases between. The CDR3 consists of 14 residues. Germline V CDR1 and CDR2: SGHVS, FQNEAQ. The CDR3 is CASSLGGVGDTQYF. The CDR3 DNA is TGTGCCAGCAGCTTAGGAGGGGTTGGAGATACGCAGTATTTT.

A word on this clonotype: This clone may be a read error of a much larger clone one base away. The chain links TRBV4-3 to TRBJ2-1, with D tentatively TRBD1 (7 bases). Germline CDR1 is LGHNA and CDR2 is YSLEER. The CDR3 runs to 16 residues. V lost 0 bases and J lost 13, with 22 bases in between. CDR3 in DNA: TGCGCCAGCAGCCAAGAAGGGCCAGGGGGGCAAGAGACCCAGTTCTTC. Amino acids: CASSQEGPGGQETQFF.

For the CDR3, the DNA is TGTGCCAGCAGTGAAGTTGTGGGAGGCCCTGCCGCGCAGTTCTTC. Protein product: CASSEVVGGPAAQFF. The V gene is TRBV2, the J gene TRBJ2-1; tentative D call: TRBD2 (6 bases). V shed 1 base and J shed 12 bases, with 19 bases lying between them. The CDR3 contains 15 residues. Germline V CDR1 and CDR2: SNHLY, FYNNEI.

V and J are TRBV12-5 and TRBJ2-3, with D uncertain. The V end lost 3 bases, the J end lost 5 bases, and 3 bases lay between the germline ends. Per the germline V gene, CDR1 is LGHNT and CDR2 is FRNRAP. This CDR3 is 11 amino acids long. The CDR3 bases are TGTGCTAGTGGTTTAGGAGATACGCAGTATTTT. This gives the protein CASGLGDTQYF. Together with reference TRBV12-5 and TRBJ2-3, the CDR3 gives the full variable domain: DARVTQTPRHKVTEMGQEVTMRCQPILGHNTVFWYRQTMMQGLELLAYFRNRAPLDDSGMPKDRFSAEMPDATLATLKIQPSEPRDSAVYFCASGLGDTQYFGPGTRLTVL.

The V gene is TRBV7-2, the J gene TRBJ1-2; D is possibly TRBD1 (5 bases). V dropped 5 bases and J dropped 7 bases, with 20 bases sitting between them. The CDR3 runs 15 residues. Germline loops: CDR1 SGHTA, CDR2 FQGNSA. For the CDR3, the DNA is TGTGCCAGCAGCCTCGCGGGGCAGGTTTTTGGTGGCTACACCTTC. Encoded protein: CASSLAGQVFGGYTF.

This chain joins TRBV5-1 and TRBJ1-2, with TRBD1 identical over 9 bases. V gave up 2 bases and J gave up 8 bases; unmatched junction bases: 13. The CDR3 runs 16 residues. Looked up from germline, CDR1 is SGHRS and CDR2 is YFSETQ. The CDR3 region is CASSLSGTRTGEGYTF. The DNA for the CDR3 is TGCGCCAGCAGCTTAAGCGGCACGCGGACAGGGGAGGGCTACACCTTC. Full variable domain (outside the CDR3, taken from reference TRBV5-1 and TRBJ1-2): KAGVTQTPRYLIKTRGQQVTLSCSPISGHRSVSWYQQTPGQGLQFLFEYFSETQRNKGNFPGRFSGRQFSNSRSEMNVSTLELGDSALYLCASSLSGTRTGEGYTFGSGTRLTVV.

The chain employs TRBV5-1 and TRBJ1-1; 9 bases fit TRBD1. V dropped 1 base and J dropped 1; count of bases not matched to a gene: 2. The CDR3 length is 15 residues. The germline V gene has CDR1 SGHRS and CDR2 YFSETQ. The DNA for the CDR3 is TGCGCCAGCAGCTTGCGACAGGGGGAGAACACTGAAGCTTTCTTT. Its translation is CASSLRQGENTEAFF. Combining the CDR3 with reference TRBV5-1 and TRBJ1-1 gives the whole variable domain KAGVTQTPRYLIKTRGQQVTLSCSPISGHRSVSWYQQTPGQGLQFLFEYFSETQRNKGNFPGRFSGRQFSNSRSEMNVSTLELGDSALYLCASSLRQGENTEAFFGQGTRLTVV.

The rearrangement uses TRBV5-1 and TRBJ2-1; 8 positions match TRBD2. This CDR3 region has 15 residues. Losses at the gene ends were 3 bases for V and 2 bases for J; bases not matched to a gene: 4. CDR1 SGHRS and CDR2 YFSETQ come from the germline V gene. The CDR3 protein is CASSSSGGPYNEQFF. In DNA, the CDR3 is TGCGCCAGCAGCTCAAGCGGGGGACCCTACAATGAGCAGTTCTTC.

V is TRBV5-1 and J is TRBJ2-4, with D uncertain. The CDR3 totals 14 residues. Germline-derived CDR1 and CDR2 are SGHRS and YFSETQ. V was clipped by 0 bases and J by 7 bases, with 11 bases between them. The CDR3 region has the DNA TGCGCCAGCAGCTTGGCCTCGACAAGGAACATTCAGTACTTC. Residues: CASSLASTRNIQYF.

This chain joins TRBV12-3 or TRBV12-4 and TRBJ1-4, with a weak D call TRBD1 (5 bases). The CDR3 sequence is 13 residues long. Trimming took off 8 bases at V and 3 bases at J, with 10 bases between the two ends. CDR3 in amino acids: CASQQAANEKLFF. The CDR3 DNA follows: TGTGCCAGCCAACAGGCGGCTAATGAAAAACTGTTTTTT.

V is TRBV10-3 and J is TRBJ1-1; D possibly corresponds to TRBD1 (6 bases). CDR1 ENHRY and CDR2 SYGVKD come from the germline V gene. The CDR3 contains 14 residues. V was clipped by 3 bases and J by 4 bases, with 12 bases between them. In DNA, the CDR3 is TGTGCCATCAGTGAAGGGGGGCGGGGCACTGAAGCTTTCTTT. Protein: CAISEGGRGTEAFF.

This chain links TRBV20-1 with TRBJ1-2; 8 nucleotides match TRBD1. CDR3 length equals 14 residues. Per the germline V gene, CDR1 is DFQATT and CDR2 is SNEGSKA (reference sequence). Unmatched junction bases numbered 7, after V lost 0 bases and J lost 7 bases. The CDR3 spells CSARDRGRGLGYTF. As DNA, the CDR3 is TGCAGTGCTAGAGATCGTGGCAGGGGGCTTGGCTACACCTTC.

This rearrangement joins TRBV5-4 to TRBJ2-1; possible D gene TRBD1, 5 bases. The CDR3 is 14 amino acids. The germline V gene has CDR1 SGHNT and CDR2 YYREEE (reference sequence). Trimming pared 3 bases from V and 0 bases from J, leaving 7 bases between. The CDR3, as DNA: TGTGCCAGCAGCTCACAGGTCTCCTACAATGAGCAGTTCTTC. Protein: CASSSQVSYNEQFF.